This T cell receptor beta chain was captured in a study of cytotoxic CD8 clonotypes in ibrutinib-treated CLL. Study results and caveats: Higher clonality was seen at ibrutinib response and a return toward baseline at progression. A difference in sampling times existed between sustained-remission and progressing patients.

Assay used: immunoSEQ multiplex PCR; TCRdb lists only in-frame clones, some missing. This sample has about 300,000 clones, with around 77% found just once. This CDR3 spans 13 amino acids. With 0 bases clipped from V and 11 bases from J, the junction kept 5 bases outside the gene matches. CDR1 and CDR2 (germline): SGHAT, FQNNGV. Regarding this clone: Its antigen is currently unknown.

This chain uses TRBV11-2 with TRBJ2-7; 9 bases fit TRBD1. Here the sequenced sample was PBMCs, taken at disease progression, from a patient treated with ibrutinib. This clonotype originated in a human donor with chronic lymphocytic leukemia. The CDR3, as DNA: TGTGCCAGCAGCTTAGATCCTTGGACAGGGGAGTACTTC. This sequence encodes CASSLDPWTGEYF. Together with reference TRBV11-2 and TRBJ2-7, the CDR3 gives the full variable domain: EAGVAQSPRYKIIEKRQSVAFWCNPISGHATLYWYQQILGQGPKLLIQFQNNGVVDDSQLPKDRFSAERLKGVDSTLKIQPAKLEDSAVYLCASSLDPWTGEYFGPGTRLTVT.